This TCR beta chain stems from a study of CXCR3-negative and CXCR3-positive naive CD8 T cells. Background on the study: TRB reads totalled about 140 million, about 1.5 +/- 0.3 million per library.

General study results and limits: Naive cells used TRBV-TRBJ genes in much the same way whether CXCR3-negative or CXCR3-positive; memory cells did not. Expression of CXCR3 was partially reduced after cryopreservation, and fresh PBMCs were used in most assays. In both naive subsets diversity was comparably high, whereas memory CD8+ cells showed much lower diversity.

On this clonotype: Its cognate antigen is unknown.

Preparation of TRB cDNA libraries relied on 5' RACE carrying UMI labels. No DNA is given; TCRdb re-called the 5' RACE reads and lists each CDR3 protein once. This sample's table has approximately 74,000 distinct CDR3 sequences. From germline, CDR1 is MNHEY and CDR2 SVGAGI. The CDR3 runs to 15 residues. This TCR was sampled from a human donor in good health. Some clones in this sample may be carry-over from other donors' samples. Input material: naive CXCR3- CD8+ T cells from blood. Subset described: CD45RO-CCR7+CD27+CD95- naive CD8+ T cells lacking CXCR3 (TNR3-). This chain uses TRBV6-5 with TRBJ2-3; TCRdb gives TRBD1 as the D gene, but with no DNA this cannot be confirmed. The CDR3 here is CASSVLGPGGDTQYF.